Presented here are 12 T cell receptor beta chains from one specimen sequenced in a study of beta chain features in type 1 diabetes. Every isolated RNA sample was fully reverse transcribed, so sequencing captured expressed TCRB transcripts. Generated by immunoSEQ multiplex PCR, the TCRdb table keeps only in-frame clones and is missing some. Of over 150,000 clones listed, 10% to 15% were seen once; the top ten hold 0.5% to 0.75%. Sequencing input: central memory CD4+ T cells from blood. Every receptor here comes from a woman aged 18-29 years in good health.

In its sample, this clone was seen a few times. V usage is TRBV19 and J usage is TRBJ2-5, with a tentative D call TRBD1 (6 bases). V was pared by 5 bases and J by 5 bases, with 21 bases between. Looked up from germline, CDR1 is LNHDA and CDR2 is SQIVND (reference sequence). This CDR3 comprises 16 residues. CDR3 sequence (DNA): TGTGCCAGTAGTTCACAGGGTCAGGGTCTTTTGGAGACCCAGTACTTC. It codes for CASSSQGQGLLETQYF.

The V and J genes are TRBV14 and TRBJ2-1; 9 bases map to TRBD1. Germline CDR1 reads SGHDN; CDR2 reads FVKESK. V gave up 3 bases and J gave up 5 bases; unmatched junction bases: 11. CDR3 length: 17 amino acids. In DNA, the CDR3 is TGTGCCAGCAGCCAGGTGACAGGGGGAAGAAGGAACAATGAGCAGTTCTTC. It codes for CASSQVTGGRRNNEQFF.

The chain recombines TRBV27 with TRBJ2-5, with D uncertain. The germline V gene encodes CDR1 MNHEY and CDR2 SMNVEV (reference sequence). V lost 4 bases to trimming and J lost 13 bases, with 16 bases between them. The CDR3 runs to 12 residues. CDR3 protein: CASSSRRGSGYF. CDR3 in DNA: TGTGCCAGCAGTTCCCGTCGAGGCTCTGGGTACTTC.

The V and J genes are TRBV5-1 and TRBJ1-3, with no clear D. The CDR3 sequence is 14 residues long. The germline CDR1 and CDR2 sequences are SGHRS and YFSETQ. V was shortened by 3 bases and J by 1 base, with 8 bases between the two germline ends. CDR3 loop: CASSSAASGNTIYF. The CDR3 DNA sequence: TGCGCCAGCAGCTCGGCAGCGTCTGGAAACACCATATATTTT.

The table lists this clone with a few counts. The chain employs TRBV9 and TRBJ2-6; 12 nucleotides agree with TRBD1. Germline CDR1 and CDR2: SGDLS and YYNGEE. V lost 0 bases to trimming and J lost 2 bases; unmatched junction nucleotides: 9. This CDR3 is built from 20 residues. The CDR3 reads CASSVEGTGGPWAGANVLTF. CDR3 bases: TGTGCCAGCAGCGTAGAAGGGACAGGGGGCCCTTGGGCTGGGGCCAACGTCCTGACTTTC.

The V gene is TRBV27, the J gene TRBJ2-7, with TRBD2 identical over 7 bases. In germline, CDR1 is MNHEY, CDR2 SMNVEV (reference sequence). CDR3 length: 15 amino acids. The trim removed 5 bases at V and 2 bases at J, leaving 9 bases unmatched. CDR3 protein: CASSPRAGFTYEQYF. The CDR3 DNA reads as TGTGCCAGCAGTCCGCGAGCGGGATTTACCTACGAGCAGTACTTC.

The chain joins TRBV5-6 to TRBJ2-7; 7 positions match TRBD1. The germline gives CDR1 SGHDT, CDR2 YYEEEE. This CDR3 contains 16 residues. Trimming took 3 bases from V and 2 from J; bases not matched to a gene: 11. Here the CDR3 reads CASSSPGQEFTYEQYF. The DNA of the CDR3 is TGTGCCAGCAGCTCTCCCGGACAGGAATTTACCTACGAGCAGTACTTC.

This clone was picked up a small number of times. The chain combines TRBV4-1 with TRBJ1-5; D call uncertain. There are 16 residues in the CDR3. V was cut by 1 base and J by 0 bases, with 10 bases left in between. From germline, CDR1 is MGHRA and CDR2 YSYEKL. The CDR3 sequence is CASSQGGENSNQPQHF. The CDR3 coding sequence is TGCGCCAGCAGCCAAGGGGGAGAGAATAGCAATCAGCCCCAGCATTTT.

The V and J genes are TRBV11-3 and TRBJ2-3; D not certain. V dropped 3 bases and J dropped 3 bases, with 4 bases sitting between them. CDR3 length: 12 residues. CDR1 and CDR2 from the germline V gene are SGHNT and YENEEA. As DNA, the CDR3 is TGTGCCAGCAGCTTTAGAACAGATACGCAGTATTTT. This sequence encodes CASSFRTDTQYF.

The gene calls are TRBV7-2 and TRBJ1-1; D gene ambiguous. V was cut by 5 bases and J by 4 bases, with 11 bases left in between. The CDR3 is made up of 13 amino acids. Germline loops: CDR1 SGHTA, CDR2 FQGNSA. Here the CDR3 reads CASSPIGGTEAFF. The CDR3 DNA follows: TGTGCCAGCAGCCCCATTGGAGGCACTGAAGCTTTCTTT.

CDR3 sequence reads: CASSLSQVQNYGYTF. DNA of the CDR3: TGTGCCAGCAGCTTGAGTCAGGTGCAGAACTATGGCTACACCTTC. The V call is TRBV5-6, the J call TRBJ1-2; no clear D. The CDR3 contains 15 residues. The germline gives CDR1 SGHDT, CDR2 YYEEEE. V dropped 1 base and J dropped 2 bases, with 12 bases sitting between them.

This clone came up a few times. CDR3 residues: CASSLIEFYGYTF. CDR3 coding DNA: TGTGCCAGCAGCTTAATAGAATTCTATGGCTACACCTTC. V gene TRBV7-2 combines with J gene TRBJ1-2, with D hard to call. There are 13 residues in the CDR3. V gave up 2 bases and J gave up 4 bases, with 8 bases separating them. CDR1 is SGHTA and CDR2 is FQGNSA in the germline V gene.